One sample yielded the 24 T cell receptor beta chains listed below, sequenced in a study of T cells after yellow fever vaccination. TCRdb independently ran MiXCR on the 5' RACE reads; one entry per CDR3 protein. This sample carries about 25,000 distinct CDR3 sequences, less than 4% of them seen once, and the ten largest clones take around 0.98%. This specimen was PBMCs, either bulk or a sorted T-cell subset (CD4+, CD8+, memory, or dextramer-sorted; not recorded which), taken 35 to 50 days after the first yellow fever vaccination. The receptors stem from a man aged 18 to 30 who received the YFV17D yellow fever vaccine.

This clonotype was seen repeatedly, ten times or more. CDR3 residues: CASSLEEGVAEPTDTQYF. The DNA for the CDR3 is TGTGCCAGCAGCTTAGAGGAGGGGGTAGCGGAGCCCACAGATACGCAGTATTTT. The gene calls are TRBV11-2 and TRBJ2-3, with D perhaps matching TRBD1 or TRBD2 (6 bases each). Germline loops: CDR1 SGHAT, CDR2 FQNNGV. The CDR3 consists of 18 residues. The V end lost 0 bases, the J end lost 2 bases, and 18 bases lay between the germline ends.

Ten or more counts support this clonotype. The chain uses TRBV7-9 and TRBJ2-1; D not certain. With 1 base removed from V and 8 bases from J, the gap between germline ends came to 21 bases. From germline, CDR1 is SEHNR and CDR2 FQNEAQ (reference sequence). This CDR3 is built from 17 residues. CDR3 bases: TGTGCCAGCAGCTTAGTGTACTTAGGGAAATTAGAGTATGAGCAGTTCTTC. This gives the protein CASSLVYLGKLEYEQFF.

This clonotype was detected many times. This chain uses TRBV6-5 with TRBJ1-2, with 8 bases that match TRBD1. The CDR3 spans 15 residues. V lost 5 bases to trimming and J lost 8 bases; unmatched junction nucleotides: 13. Looked up from germline, CDR1 is MNHEY and CDR2 is SVGAGI. The CDR3 nucleotides are TGTGCCAGCAGTATTACAGGACAGGGTATAGAGGGCTACACCTTC. Residues: CASSITGQGIEGYTF.

This clonotype has ten or more counts. The V call is TRBV29-1, the J call TRBJ1-5, with D possibly being TRBD1 (5 bases). The V and J ends lost 6 bases and 1 base respectively, with 13 bases between them. Germline CDR1 reads SQVTM; CDR2 reads ANQGSEA. The CDR3 covers 14 residues. The CDR3 region is CSVRDGGSNQPQHF. Here the CDR3 DNA reads TGCAGCGTCCGGGACGGCGGGAGCAATCAGCCCCAGCATTTT.

This clonotype was recorded at least ten times. The J gene is TRBJ1-1, the V gene TRBV18; D uncertain. V gave up 4 bases and J gave up 1 base, with 7 bases separating them. CDR3 length: 13 amino acids. Germline CDR1 KGHSH, CDR2 LQKENI. CDR3 protein: CASSLGENTEAFF. The CDR3 DNA sequence: TGTGCCAGCTCACTCGGAGAGAACACTGAAGCTTTCTTT.

This clonotype was counted ten times or more. The chain couples TRBV6-5 to TRBJ1-6; 8 bases line up with TRBD1. The CDR3 consists of 14 residues. CDR1 and CDR2 (germline): MNHEY, SVGAGI. The V gene end was trimmed by 4 bases and the J gene end by 10 bases; junction bases not matched to a gene: 6. As DNA, the CDR3 is TGTGCCAGCAGTTCCAGGGGGCCAGGGTCACCCCTCCACTTT. This encodes CASSSRGPGSPLHF.

By sample share, this clonotype is medium-sized. V and J are TRBV5-1 and TRBJ2-5, with D possibly being TRBD1 or TRBD2 (6 bases each). The CDR3 runs to 15 residues. V was clipped by 0 bases and J by 4 bases, with 13 bases between them. Germline V lookup: CDR1 SGHRS, CDR2 YFSETQ. This chain's CDR3 is CASSLDGGRRETQYF. The CDR3 nucleotides read TGCGCCAGCAGCTTGGATGGGGGGCGTCGAGAGACCCAGTACTTC.

This clonotype came up many times. The chain combines TRBV30 with TRBJ1-5, with unresolved D. CDR3 size: 14 residues. Looked up from germline, CDR1 is GTSNPN and CDR2 is SVGIG (reference sequence). V was shortened by 4 bases and J by 2 bases, with 12 bases between the two germline ends. CDR3 loop: CAWTEGAGNQPQHF. For the CDR3, the DNA is TGTGCCTGGACGGAGGGCGCGGGCAATCAGCCCCAGCATTTT.

This clonotype was detected ten times or more. V usage is TRBV7-8 and J usage is TRBJ2-5; D is possibly TRBD2 (5 bases). CDR1 is SGHVS and CDR2 is FQNEAQ in the germline V gene. This CDR3 has 14 residues. V was cut by 5 bases and J by 5 bases, with 15 bases left in between. CDR3 bases: TGTGCCAGCAGCGCCAACGGGGTCTGGGAGACCCAGTACTTC. Its translation is CASSANGVWETQYF. The full variable domain, in which reference TRBV7-8 and TRBJ2-5 provide the parts outside the CDR3, is GAGVSQSPRYKVAKRGQDVALRCDPISGHVSLFWYQQALGQGPEFLTYFQNEAQLDKSGLPSDRFFAERPEGSVSTLKIQRTQQEDSAVYLCASSANGVWETQYFGPGTRLLVL.

This clonotype was seen at least ten times. The V gene is TRBV7-2, the J gene TRBJ2-3, with 13 bases matching TRBD2. CDR1 is SGHTA, CDR2 FQGNSA, per germline. Germline trimming cut 6 bases from V and 3 bases from J; bases unmatched to any gene: 3. The CDR3 consists of 15 residues. CDR3 residues: CASRGLAGNTDTQYF. CDR3 bases: TGTGCCAGCAGGGGACTAGCGGGGAATACAGATACGCAGTATTTT.

This clonotype was picked up many times. The chain couples TRBV12-3 or TRBV12-4 to TRBJ2-1; 7 nucleotides match TRBD1. V trimming: 8 bases; J trimming: 9 bases; junction bases outside the gene matches: 7. The CDR3 sequence is 12 residues long. The CDR3 DNA is TGTGCCAGCCACCGGGACAGTGGTGAGCAGTTCTTC. This encodes CASHRDSGEQFF.

Comment on this clonotype: A read error is possible here, since a much larger clone lies one base away. This sequence joins TRBV9 and TRBJ2-5, with D possibly being TRBD2 (6 bases). Per germline, CDR1 SGDLS and CDR2 YYNGEE. Between the trimmed V and J ends, which lost 7 bases and 3 bases, there was a span of 19 bases. The CDR3 is 15 amino acids. The CDR3 protein is CASGRTGGGEETQYF. The CDR3 nucleotides read TGTGCCAGCGGGAGGACTGGGGGTGGCGAAGAGACCCAGTACTTC.

This clonotype occurred many times. The V gene is TRBV7-2, the J gene TRBJ2-1; D call uncertain. The CDR3 spans 15 residues. V was shortened by 1 base and J by 2 bases, with 9 bases between the two germline ends. CDR1 SGHTA and CDR2 FQGNSA come from the germline V gene. CDR3 DNA sequence: TGTGCCAGCAGCTTAGAGGGTGTCACCTACAATGAGCAGTTCTTC. It translates to CASSLEGVTYNEQFF.

This clonotype showed up many times. The V gene is TRBV7-2, the J gene TRBJ2-5; TRBD2 is a possible D gene (6 bases). The CDR3 is made up of 14 amino acids. V was cut by 6 bases and J by 4 bases, with 15 bases left in between. CDR1 and CDR2 from the germline V gene are SGHTA and FQGNSA. Here the CDR3 DNA reads TGTGCCAGCAGGGCCGCGGAGGGGCGAGAGACCCAGTACTTC. This encodes CASRAAEGRETQYF.

This clonotype was seen at least ten times. J is TRBJ1-6 and V is TRBV27; D not resolved. Looked up from germline, CDR1 is MNHEY and CDR2 is SMNVEV (reference sequence). Trimming shortened V by 2 bases and J by 14 bases, and 13 bases separated the two germline ends. The CDR3 is made up of 13 amino acids. The CDR3 DNA is TGTGCCAGCAGTTTACACCTGGGAGTGTCCCTCCACTTT. This translates into CASSLHLGVSLHF.

This clonotype was counted at least ten times. The gene calls are TRBV5-1 and TRBJ2-5, with 7 bases lining up with TRBD2. The CDR3 has 14 residues. Trimming removed 4 bases from V and 9 bases from J; junction bases left unmatched: 12. Per the germline V gene, CDR1 is SGHRS and CDR2 is YFSETQ. Here the CDR3 reads CASSPETSLGAQYF. The CDR3 nucleotides are TGCGCCAGCAGCCCAGAGACTAGCTTGGGGGCCCAGTACTTC.

This clonotype was seen ten or more times. The rearrangement links TRBV10-3 to TRBJ1-4; D ambiguous. The CDR3 runs 15 residues. V dropped 11 bases and J dropped 3 bases, with 19 bases sitting between them. The germline gives CDR1 ENHRY, CDR2 SYGVKD. CDR3 protein: CAAGNSLRSNEKLFF. CDR3 in DNA: TGTGCCGCTGGGAACAGCCTACGATCTAATGAAAAACTGTTTTTT.

By sample fraction, this clonotype is medium-sized. The V call is TRBV12-3 or TRBV12-4, the J call TRBJ2-1, with 11 positions matching TRBD2. The CDR3 is 15 residues long. J was trimmed by 8 bases and V by 5 bases; bases with no gene match: 8. CDR3 protein: CASSPEGLAVDEQFF. CDR3 coding DNA: TGTGCCAGCAGTCCTGAGGGACTAGCGGTCGATGAGCAGTTCTTC.

Of note for this clonotype: A read error is possible here, since a much larger clone lies one base away. The chain links TRBV5-1 to TRBJ1-6; 7 bases fit TRBD1. Germline-derived CDR1 and CDR2 are SGHRS and YFSETQ. The length of the CDR3 is 15 residues. Trimming removed 0 bases from V and 5 bases from J; junction bases left unmatched: 2. This CDR3 is CASSLGDSHNSPLHF. In DNA form, the CDR3 reads TGCGCCAGCAGCTTGGGGGACAGTCATAATTCACCCCTCCACTTT.

This clonotype has a count of ten or more. This chain uses TRBV18 with TRBJ1-2, with D perhaps matching TRBD1 (5 bases). The germline CDR1 and CDR2 sequences are KGHSH and LQKENI. V was clipped by 3 bases and J by 8 bases, with 13 bases between them. The CDR3 is 13 residues long. CDR3 in amino acids: CASSPRGPDGYTF. In DNA, the CDR3 is TGTGCCAGCTCACCTAGGGGCCCGGACGGCTACACCTTC.

This clonotype was detected many times. V usage is TRBV4-3 and J usage is TRBJ1-2; 10 positions agree with TRBD1. Germline V lookup: CDR1 LGHNA, CDR2 YSLEER. The CDR3 is 16 amino acids. V lost 4 bases, J lost 6 bases, and 11 bases stayed unmatched. CDR3 residues: CASSRSPPGQGNGYTF. DNA for the CDR3: TGCGCCAGCAGCCGTTCCCCCCCGGGACAGGGGAATGGCTACACCTTC.

The sample holds many counts of this clonotype. The chain couples TRBV2 to TRBJ2-3; 10 nucleotides match TRBD2. The CDR3 length is 13 residues. Germline assignment: CDR1 SNHLY and CDR2 FYNNEI. Germline trimming cut 8 bases from V and 5 bases from J; bases unmatched to any gene: 4. In DNA form, the CDR3 reads TGTGCCAGCCCGACTAGCGGGCAAGATACGCAGTATTTT. Its translation is CASPTSGQDTQYF.

In this sample, this clonotype turned up many times. The rearrangement links TRBV3-1 to TRBJ2-5; D possibly corresponds to TRBD2 (5 bases). Germline lookup yields CDR1 LGHDT and CDR2 YNNKEL (reference sequence). Between the trimmed V and J ends, which lost 4 bases and 6 bases, there was a span of 12 bases. This CDR3 spans 13 amino acids. CDR3 loop: CASSPEAIKTQYF. DNA for the CDR3: TGTGCCAGCAGCCCGGAGGCCATAAAGACCCAGTACTTC.

The rearrangement uses TRBV2 and TRBJ2-1, with 10 positions matching TRBD2. Trimming cost V 11 bases and J 0 bases; bases outside gene matches: 13. Germline CDR1 and CDR2: SNHLY and FYNNEI. CDR3 size: 17 residues. CDR3 region: CAFSFYSGGSSYNEQFF. CDR3 nucleotides: TGTGCCTTCAGTTTCTATAGCGGGGGGAGCTCCTACAATGAGCAGTTCTTC.